This TCR beta chain was documented in a study of somatic mutations in cytotoxic T cells in rheumatoid arthritis. On the study more broadly: Blood (30 ml EDTA) from each patient was taken right after diagnosis, before any treatment. Purity of nearly 100% was reached when some V beta antibody-stained T-cell populations were flow-sorted, including V beta1+ cells sequenced for TCRB. Whole-study results and caveats: It was found that CD8+ T-cell clonality in rheumatoid arthritis patients did not differ significantly from that in age-matched healthy controls.

In the case of this clone: The antigen is not known.

After CD4+ and CD8+ cells were isolated by positive magnetic bead selection, their purity was checked by flow cytometry. This CDR3 comprises 14 residues. Germline values: CDR1 MGHRA, CDR2 YSYEKL. Trimming took 0 bases from V and 5 from J, leaving 11 bases between them. The assay was immunoSEQ multiplex PCR, and TCRdb's table has in-frame clones only and misses some. The table has roughly 9,300 clones, 80% to 95% seen once. V usage is TRBV4-1 and J usage is TRBJ2-7, with D uncertain. The sequenced material came from CD8+ T cells sorted from blood. The clonotype originates from a woman under 30 with rheumatoid arthritis. The CDR3 nucleotides are TGCGCCAGCAGCCAAGAATTGGGCAGCCACGAGCAGTACTTC. Protein product: CASSQELGSHEQYF.